This TCR beta chain was found in a study of shared clonotypes between healthy human individuals. Notes on the study in general: The sole specimen, blood, was sampled, and tissue repertoires likely differ.

Genomic DNA per cell subset filled all wells of several immunoSEQ plates. The table came from immunoSEQ multiplex PCR; TCRdb's copy has only in-frame clones and leaves some out. The sample comprises 950,000 to 1,100,000 clones, around 78% of which are singletons, and 0.5% to 0.65% rests with the top ten. Concerning this clone: The antigen is unknown.

The donors, healthy adults who were HIV-negative, had experienced no recent acute infections or vaccinations. Splitting of CD4+ cells produced CD45RA+ naive and CD45RA-negative memory subsets. This receptor was identified in a man between 18 and 35 years old in good health. Some clones in this sample may be carry-over from other donors' samples. Sequenced sample: memory CD4+ T cells from PBMCs. Subset indicated: CD45RA-negative fraction.

The CDR3 sequence: CASSSLAGTPHEQYF. CDR3 nucleotide sequence: TGTGCCAGCAGCTCGCTAGCGGGAACGCCTCACGAGCAGTACTTC. The chain couples TRBV7-3 to TRBJ2-7; 9 nucleotides align to TRBD2. Germline CDR1 reads SGHTA; CDR2 reads FQGTGA. This CDR3 comprises 15 residues. V lost 4 bases and J lost 5; bases outside the gene matches: 9.